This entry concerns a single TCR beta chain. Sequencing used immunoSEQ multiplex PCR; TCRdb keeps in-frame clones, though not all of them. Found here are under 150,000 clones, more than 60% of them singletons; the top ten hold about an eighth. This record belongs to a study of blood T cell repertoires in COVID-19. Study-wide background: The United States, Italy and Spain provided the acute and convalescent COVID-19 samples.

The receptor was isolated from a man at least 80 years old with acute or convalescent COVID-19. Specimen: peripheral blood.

Here the CDR3 reads CASSLAGVQETQYF. In DNA, the CDR3 is TGCGCCAGCAGTCTAGCGGGGGTTCAAGAGACCCAGTACTTC. J is TRBJ2-5 and V is TRBV10-2; 10 bases map to TRBD2. The CDR3 loop spans 14 amino acids. Looked up from germline, CDR1 is WSHSY and CDR2 is SAAADI. With V trimmed by 5 bases and J by 2 bases, 2 bases remained unmatched.